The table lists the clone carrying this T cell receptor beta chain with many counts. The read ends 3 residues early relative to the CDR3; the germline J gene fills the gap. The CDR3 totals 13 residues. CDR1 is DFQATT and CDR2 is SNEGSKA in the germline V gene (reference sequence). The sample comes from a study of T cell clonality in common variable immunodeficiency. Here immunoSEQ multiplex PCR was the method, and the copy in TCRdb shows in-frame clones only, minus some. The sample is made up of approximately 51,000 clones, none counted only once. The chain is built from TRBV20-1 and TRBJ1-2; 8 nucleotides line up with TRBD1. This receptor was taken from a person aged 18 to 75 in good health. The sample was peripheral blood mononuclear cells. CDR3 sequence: CSQTGGLDSRYTF. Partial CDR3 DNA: TGCAGTCAAACAGGGGGTCTTGACTCCCGC.